The rows below give T cell receptor beta chains drawn from one sample of a study of blood T cell repertoires in COVID-19. The method was immunoSEQ multiplex PCR; TCRdb's version includes in-frame clones alone and lacks a portion of them. The sample holds over 85,000 clones, around 90% seen once. Sequencing used peripheral blood. These receptors originate from a woman aged 45-59 years with COVID-19, enrolled during active disease. Both conserved end residues are part of each CDR3.

>TRBV6-5|TRBJ2-2
CASIRDSYTGELFF
>TRBV14|TRBJ2-5
CASSPTGFQETQYF
>TRBV19|TRBJ2-7
CARTTGGLSYEQYF
>TRBV14|TRBJ1-1
CASSPRLGANTEAFF
>TRBV5-4|TRBJ2-7
CASRQPGTSVSEQYF
>TRBV18|TRBJ2-7
CASSPGLGGGPYEQYF
>TRBV23-1|TRBJ1-1
CASSPLDNMNTEAFF
>TRBV12-3/TRBV12-4|TRBJ1-1
CASTIDTEAFF
>TRBV18|TRBJ1-2
CASSLLTGTGGGYTF
>TRBV19|TRBJ1-1
CASSIESMNTEAFF
>TRBV5-1|TRBJ2-1
CASGTGAGYNEQFF
>TRBV18|TRBJ1-1
CASSPIQGGGATEAFF
>TRBV12-3/TRBV12-4|TRBJ1-1
CASSSQGFEAFF
>TRBV6-5|TRBJ2-7
CASRDGQGKTYEQYF
>TRBV7-9|TRBJ1-4
CASSPRTGDDEKLFF
>TRBV2|TRBJ1-2
CASSERAGNYGYTF
>TRBV7-2|TRBJ1-1
CASSAAWGQGVEAFF
>TRBV7-9|TRBJ1-2
CASSPGTVNYGYTF
>TRBV7-9|TRBJ1-1
CASSSGINTEAFF
>TRBV27|TRBJ1-1
CASSLWARVNTEAFF
>TRBV5-6|TRBJ2-1
CASSLAGLNNEQFF
>TRBV25-1|TRBJ1-2
CASMGGTGYTF
>TRBV5-1|TRBJ2-1
CASSLAWGLAENEQFF
>TRBV2|TRBJ1-5
CASSREANNQPQHF
>TRBV9|TRBJ1-2
CASSPSGAQGASYTF
>TRBV19|TRBJ1-4
CASNPQATTNEKLFF
>TRBV5-6|TRBJ1-4
CASSAGQSTNEKLFF
>TRBV6-2/TRBV6-3|TRBJ1-1
CASSYTWDRTQTTPDTEAFF